One and the same sample provided the 8 T cell receptor beta chains below, sequenced in a study of T cells in narcolepsy listed by TCRdb under 2018. Receptor amplification or capture employed the immunoSEQ multiplex PCR assay. In TCRdb, the immuneACCESS table is reduced to in-frame sequences with V and J assigned. These tables do not hold every clone; where another copy was compared, an unresolved V gene accounts for under half, and the others remain unexplained. The sample has fewer than 35,000 clones on record, about three quarters of them singletons. Of the sample, 1.2% is held by the ten largest clones. Sequencing was done on a sample of CD45RA- memory CD4+ T cells from PBMCs. The meaning of the sample's cell subset or site label: memory T cells sorted ex vivo from peripheral blood. The receptor source for this set is a human donor with narcolepsy.

The gene calls are TRBV11-3 and TRBJ2-2; D may match TRBD1 or TRBD2 (5 bases each). Germline V gene sequence: CDR1 SGHNT, CDR2 YENEEA. Deletions cut 5 bases from V and 6 bases from J, with 13 bases between. The CDR3 spans 14 residues. The CDR3 nucleotides are TGTGCCAGCAGCAGAGGGGAGTGGGCCGGGGAGCTGTTTTTT. Translation gives CASSRGEWAGELFF.

The chain links TRBV9 to TRBJ2-1, with D perhaps matching TRBD1 (6 bases). The CDR3 runs 14 residues. Germline V gene lookup returns CDR1 SGDLS and CDR2 YYNGEE. Trimming stripped 2 bases from V and 5 bases from J, with 11 bases between. CDR3 sequence: CASSVTGKNNEQFF. CDR3 DNA sequence: TGTGCCAGCAGCGTTACAGGGAAAAACAATGAGCAGTTCTTC. Full variable domain (outside the CDR3, taken from reference TRBV9 and TRBJ2-1): DSGVTQTPKHLITATGQRVTLRCSPRSGDLSVYWYQQSLDQGLQFLIQYYNGEERAKGNILERFSAQQFPDLHSELNLSSLELGDSALYFCASSVTGKNNEQFFGPGTRLTVL.

The chain links TRBV19 to TRBJ2-3, with D perhaps given as TRBD1 or TRBD2 (5 bases each). V gave up 3 bases and J gave up 0 bases, with 13 bases separating them. CDR1 is LNHDA, CDR2 SQIVND, per germline (reference sequence). This CDR3 is 16 amino acids long. The CDR3, as DNA: TGTGCCAGTAGTATCCGGGGCCAGGGCAGCACAGATACGCAGTATTTT. It specifies CASSIRGQGSTDTQYF.

The chain links TRBV29-1 to TRBJ2-5; D is perhaps TRBD2 (5 bases). The V and J ends lost 7 bases and 3 bases respectively, with 12 bases between them. CDR1 is SQVTM and CDR2 is ANQGSEA in the germline V gene. The CDR3 totals 12 residues. CDR3 residues: CSGRLGEETQYF. DNA for the CDR3: TGCAGCGGCCGGTTGGGAGAAGAGACCCAGTACTTC.

CDR3 sequence: CASRAELAGVQNGELFF. CDR3 nucleotide sequence: TGTGCCAGCAGGGCTGAACTAGCGGGGGTCCAAAACGGGGAGCTGTTTTTT. This chain links TRBV2 with TRBJ2-2, with TRBD2 matching 11 bases. V lost 6 bases to trimming and J lost 7 bases; unmatched junction nucleotides: 13. CDR3 length: 17 residues. Germline loops: CDR1 SNHLY, CDR2 FYNNEI.

This clone was seen just once. This chain connects TRBV14 to TRBJ1-6; 10 nucleotides align to TRBD1. There are 14 residues in the CDR3. Germline V gene data show CDR1 as SGHDN and CDR2 as FVKESK. V lost 3 bases and J lost 10; bases outside the gene matches: 3. The CDR3: CASSQDRGESPLHF. Here the CDR3 DNA reads TGTGCCAGCAGCCAGGACAGGGGGGAATCACCCCTCCACTTT. The full variable domain, in which reference TRBV14 and TRBJ1-6 provide the parts outside the CDR3, is EAGVTQFPSHSVIEKGQTVTLRCDPISGHDNLYWYRRVMGKEIKFLLHFVKESKQDESGMPNNRFLAERTGGTYSTLKVQPAELEDSGVYFCASSQDRGESPLHFGNGTRLTVT.

The chain couples TRBV6-6 to TRBJ1-4; D possibly corresponds to TRBD1 (6 bases). The germline V gene has CDR1 MNHNY and CDR2 SVGAGI (reference sequence). The CDR3 is 16 amino acids. V was clipped by 2 bases and J by 4 bases, with 14 bases between them. The CDR3: CASSYIVGALNEKLFF. CDR3 DNA sequence: TGTGCCAGCAGTTACATTGTGGGGGCACTTAATGAAAAACTGTTTTTT.

The chain is built from TRBV7-8 and TRBJ2-3; TRBD2 agrees at 11 bases. Looked up from germline, CDR1 is SGHVS and CDR2 is FQNEAQ. Trimming took 5 bases from V and 0 from J; bases not matched to a gene: 7. The CDR3 contains 17 residues. This CDR3 reads CASSHARTSGSTDTQYF. The CDR3 DNA reads as TGTGCCAGCAGCCACGCGAGGACTAGCGGGAGCACAGATACGCAGTATTTT.